The 32 T cell receptor beta chains listed next were all sequenced from one sample in a study of beta chain features in type 1 diabetes. No antigen has been identified for these receptors. The investigators reverse transcribed all of the isolated RNA, so they sequenced expressed TCRB transcripts. Clones were read by immunoSEQ multiplex PCR, and TCRdb kept only the in-frame ones, dropping some. The sample contains 350,000 to 450,000 clones, roughly 13% of which appear only once. Study-wide findings and caveats: Within each of all four CD4+ subsets, Type 1 diabetes patients had TCRB CDR3s that were moderately but significantly shorter.

Sequenced: naive CD4+ T cells from blood. Receptor source: a woman aged 18-35 years with type 1 diabetes.

This clone has a handful of counts. This chain uses TRBV19 with TRBJ2-3; the D is unclear. The CDR3 consists of 14 residues. V lost 3 bases and J 2 bases, leaving 9 bases between the germline ends. CDR1 is LNHDA and CDR2 is SQIVND in the germline V gene (reference sequence). As DNA, the CDR3 is TGTGCCAGTAGTATCGATACTGCCACAGATACGCAGTATTTT. The encoded protein is CASSIDTATDTQYF. Together with reference TRBV19 and TRBJ2-3, the CDR3 gives the full variable domain: DGGITQSPKYLFRKEGQNVTLSCEQNLNHDAMYWYRQDPGQGLRLIYYSQIVNDFQKGDIAEGYSVSREKKESFPLTVTSAQKNPTAFYLCASSIDTATDTQYFGPGTRLTVL.

This chain connects TRBV4-3 to TRBJ2-5, with a tentative D call TRBD1 (6 bases). Trimming left V 5 bases short and J 0 bases short, with 16 bases between. This CDR3 comprises 16 residues. CDR1 and CDR2 from the germline V gene are LGHNA and YSLEER. DNA of the CDR3: TGCGCCAGCAGCTTAAACTGGGGGCGGAACCAAGAGACCCAGTACTTC. Protein: CASSLNWGRNQETQYF.

This clone has only a few counts. The chain joins TRBV5-1 to TRBJ2-1; 8 bases are shared with TRBD2. V lost 0 bases and J lost 6; bases outside the gene matches: 2. CDR3 length: 14 amino acids. Germline CDR1 reads SGHRS; CDR2 reads YFSETQ. The CDR3 here is CASSLDSGGNEQFF. The CDR3 DNA reads TGCGCCAGCAGCTTGGACAGCGGGGGCAATGAGCAGTTCTTC.

V is TRBV29-1 and J is TRBJ2-4; possible D gene TRBD2, 6 bases. The CDR3 runs 15 residues. From germline, CDR1 is SQVTM and CDR2 ANQGSEA. Trimming took off 7 bases at V and 1 base at J, with 17 bases between the two ends. CDR3 sequence (DNA): TGCAGCGCATCCGGGACTCCAGGCGCCAAAAACATTCAGTACTTC. As protein: CSASGTPGAKNIQYF.

The rearrangement links TRBV14 to TRBJ1-6; a weak D match, TRBD1 (6 bases). The V end was cut by 4 bases, the J end by 9 bases, with 10 bases between. The CDR3 sequence is 13 residues long. Germline V lookup: CDR1 SGHDN, CDR2 FVKESK. In DNA, the CDR3 is TGTGCCAGCAGCCTACAGGGTGGTTCACCCCTCCACTTT. Residues: CASSLQGGSPLHF.

CDR3 protein: CAWSRLAGVGISETQYF. CDR3 nucleotide sequence: TGTGCCTGGAGTAGGCTAGCGGGAGTCGGCATCTCAGAGACCCAGTACTTC. The rearrangement joins TRBV30 to TRBJ2-5; 10 bases align to TRBD2. Germline lookup yields CDR1 GTSNPN and CDR2 SVGIG (reference sequence). CDR3 size: 17 residues. Unmatched junction bases numbered 13, after V lost 2 bases and J lost 4 bases.

V and J are TRBV28 and TRBJ2-1; D gene ambiguous. Germline CDR1 is MDHEN and CDR2 is SYDVKM. The CDR3 loop spans 15 amino acids. V was clipped by 6 bases and J by 4 bases, with 16 bases between them. CDR3 amino acids: CASSYRGQSYNEQFF. The CDR3 DNA follows: TGTGCCAGCAGCTACCGCGGCCAGTCTTACAATGAGCAGTTCTTC.

This clone occurred a few times. The rearrangement links TRBV4-3 to TRBJ2-7; 7 bases agree with TRBD1. CDR3 length: 14 residues. Per germline, CDR1 LGHNA and CDR2 YSLEER. V lost 2 bases to trimming and J lost 5 bases; unmatched junction nucleotides: 6. The CDR3 nucleotides read TGCGCCAGCAGCCAACAACAGGGGTACCACGAGCAGTACTTC. This sequence encodes CASSQQQGYHEQYF.

The chain joins TRBV9 to TRBJ2-7, with TRBD1 identical over 7 bases. This CDR3 contains 13 residues. The V gene end was trimmed by 4 bases and the J gene end by 3 bases; junction bases not matched to a gene: 4. Germline-derived CDR1 and CDR2 are SGDLS and YYNGEE. In DNA form, the CDR3 reads TGTGCCAGCAGCACCCGACAGGGCTACGAGCAGTACTTC. Protein: CASSTRQGYEQYF.

The chain links TRBV6-5 to TRBJ2-3; TRBD2 agrees at 8 bases. J gave up 3 bases and V 6 bases, and 5 bases lay outside the gene matches. This CDR3 region has 14 residues. Germline CDR1 is MNHEY and CDR2 is SVGAGI. The CDR3: CASSSAGETDTQYF. The CDR3 nucleotides read TGTGCCAGCAGCTCAGCGGGAGAGACAGATACGCAGTATTTT.

The chain couples TRBV7-2 to TRBJ2-7; D possibly corresponds to TRBD2 (6 bases). Germline V gene lookup returns CDR1 SGHTA and CDR2 FQGNSA. V was trimmed by 5 bases and J by 3 bases, leaving 20 bases between them. This CDR3 comprises 16 residues. As DNA, the CDR3 is TGTGCCAGCAGCCCAAGCCAACTAGCTACAAACTACGAGCAGTACTTC. Protein sequence: CASSPSQLATNYEQYF.

This clone occurred a few times. The V call is TRBV11-1, the J call TRBJ2-1; TRBD1 matches at 7 bases. Germline lookup yields CDR1 SGHAT and CDR2 FQDESV (reference sequence). The CDR3 runs 14 residues. The J segment lost 6 bases and the V segment lost 5 bases, leaving 7 bases of the junction unmatched. In DNA form, the CDR3 reads TGTGCCAGCAGCGCCCGACAGGGTGGCAATGAGCAGTTCTTC. Protein: CASSARQGGNEQFF.

This chain uses TRBV5-1 with TRBJ2-3, with a weak D call TRBD2 (6 bases). V was clipped by 6 bases and J by 0 bases, with 8 bases between them. The CDR3 consists of 13 residues. CDR1 is SGHRS and CDR2 is YFSETQ in the germline V gene. The CDR3 is CASMEGSTDTQYF. CDR3 nucleotides: TGCGCCAGCATGGAGGGAAGCACAGATACGCAGTATTTT.

This clone was detected only a few times. V usage is TRBV7-9 and J usage is TRBJ2-3, with 7 positions matching TRBD2. Germline CDR1 reads SEHNR; CDR2 reads FQNEAQ (reference sequence). This CDR3 comprises 16 residues. The J segment lost 6 bases and the V segment lost 2 bases, leaving 11 bases of the junction unmatched. In DNA form, the CDR3 reads TGTGCCAGCAGCTTACCCCCGGGGGGTGTAAAGGATACGCAGTATTTT. Its translation: CASSLPPGGVKDTQYF. The whole variable domain, filled in from reference TRBV7-9 and TRBJ2-3, reads DTGVSQNPRHKITKRGQNVTFRCDPISEHNRLYWYRQTLGQGPEFLTYFQNEAQLEKSRLLSDRFSAERPKGSFSTLEIQRTEQGDSAMYLCASSLPPGGVKDTQYFGPGTRLTVL.

On this clone: In the same sample, other DNA sequences code for this CDR3. J is TRBJ1-5 and V is TRBV7-2; no reliable D call. Trimming left V 1 base short and J 0 bases short, with 7 bases between. CDR1 is SGHTA and CDR2 is FQGNSA in the germline V gene. The CDR3 covers 15 residues. The CDR3 loop reads CASSLGALSNQPQHF. For the CDR3, the DNA is TGTGCCAGCAGCTTAGGGGCACTTAGCAATCAGCCCCAGCATTTT. Combining the CDR3 with reference TRBV7-2 and TRBJ1-5 gives the whole variable domain GAGVSQSPSNKVTEKGKDVELRCDPISGHTALYWYRQSLGQGLEFLIYFQGNSAPDKSGLPSDRFSAERTGGSVSTLTIQRTQQEDSAVYLCASSLGALSNQPQHFGDGTRLSIL.

This clone appeared a few times. CDR3 nucleotides: TGTGCCAGCAGCTTCTCTGCCCTAGCGGGAGCCTACGAGCAGTACTTC. Its protein product is CASSFSALAGAYEQYF. The V and J genes are TRBV7-2 and TRBJ2-7; 10 bases align to TRBD2. V was clipped by 3 bases and J by 2 bases; unmatched bases: 7. This CDR3 is 16 amino acids long. The germline gives CDR1 SGHTA, CDR2 FQGNSA.

V is TRBV28 and J is TRBJ1-5; perhaps TRBD1 as D (6 bases). Between the trimmed V and J ends, which lost 3 bases and 7 bases, there was a span of 13 bases. From germline, CDR1 is MDHEN and CDR2 SYDVKM. The CDR3 length is 14 residues. CDR3 nucleotides: TGTGCCAGCAGTTTGTTGCCCAGGGGACAGCCCCAGCATTTT. It yields the protein CASSLLPRGQPQHF.

The V call is TRBV30, the J call TRBJ2-7; a weak D match, TRBD1 (6 bases). The CDR3 loop spans 14 amino acids. V lost 0 bases and J 4 bases, leaving 13 bases between the germline ends. Germline-derived CDR1 and CDR2 are GTSNPN and SVGIG (reference sequence). CDR3 in amino acids: CAWSVRGGRYEQYF. The CDR3 region has the DNA TGTGCCTGGAGTGTACGTGGGGGCAGGTACGAGCAGTACTTC. The full variable domain, in which reference TRBV30 and TRBJ2-7 provide the parts outside the CDR3, is SQTIHQWPATLVQPVGSPLSLECTVEGTSNPNLYWYRQAAGRGLQLLFYSVGIGQISSEVPQNLSASRPQDRQFILSSKKLLLSDSGFYLCAWSVRGGRYEQYFGPGTRLTVT.

Comment on this clone: The sample contains more than one DNA sequence encoding this CDR3. This rearrangement joins TRBV6-1 to TRBJ2-7; 11 bases align to TRBD2. Germline values: CDR1 MNHNS, CDR2 SASEGT. The CDR3 has 14 amino acids. Trimming removed 4 bases from V and 4 bases from J; junction bases left unmatched: 3. The CDR3 spells CASSAGTSGYEQYF. The CDR3 region has the DNA TGTGCCAGCAGTGCCGGGACTAGCGGATACGAGCAGTACTTC.

The chain joins TRBV14 to TRBJ2-1; D gene unclear. Trimming took off 0 bases at V and 10 bases at J, with 13 bases between the two ends. This CDR3 contains 14 residues. CDR1 and CDR2 (germline): SGHDN, FVKESK. CDR3 bases: TGTGCCAGCAGCCAAGATCTCTGGCAACCCGAGCAGTTCTTC. It specifies CASSQDLWQPEQFF.

This sequence joins TRBV6-5 and TRBJ2-5; weak D call: TRBD2 (5 bases). This CDR3 spans 13 amino acids. Germline V gives CDR1 MNHEY, CDR2 SVGAGI. V was clipped by 6 bases and J by 4 bases, with 12 bases between them. The CDR3 DNA is TGTGCCAGCAGCCGAGGGTTCGGAGAGACCCAGTACTTC. Residues: CASSRGFGETQYF.

The gene calls are TRBV2 and TRBJ2-5, with 8 positions matching TRBD2. Germline trimming cut 2 bases from V and 3 bases from J; bases unmatched to any gene: 8. This CDR3 comprises 16 residues. Germline V lookup: CDR1 SNHLY, CDR2 FYNNEI. The CDR3: CASSETPRTSKETQYF. The CDR3 DNA follows: TGTGCCAGCAGTGAAACCCCCCGGACTAGCAAAGAGACCCAGTACTTC. The variable domain in full, with the rest retrieved from reference TRBV2 and TRBJ2-5, is EPEVTQTPSHQVTQMGQEVILRCVPISNHLYFYWYRQILGQKVEFLVSFYNNEISEKSEIFDDQFSVERPDGSNFTLKIRSTKLEDSAMYFCASSETPRTSKETQYFGPGTRLLVL.

This clone was picked up a small number of times. V and J are TRBV10-3 and TRBJ2-1; TRBD2 matches at 14 bases. The V and J ends lost 3 bases and 4 bases, in that order; junction bases with no gene match: 2. Germline-derived CDR1 and CDR2 are ENHRY and SYGVKD. This CDR3 contains 16 residues. The CDR3 bases are TGTGCCATCAGTGAAGGACTAGCGGGAGGTTACAATGAGCAGTTCTTC. Protein: CAISEGLAGGYNEQFF.

The chain recombines TRBV27 with TRBJ2-5; 9 bases line up with TRBD2. This CDR3 is built from 14 residues. The J segment lost 6 bases and the V segment lost 4 bases, leaving 6 bases of the junction unmatched. CDR1 is MNHEY and CDR2 is SMNVEV in the germline V gene (reference sequence). CDR3 in amino acids: CASSSVAGVKTQYF. In nucleotides, the CDR3 is TGTGCCAGCAGTTCGGTAGCGGGAGTAAAGACCCAGTACTTC.

V gene TRBV28 combines with J gene TRBJ2-1; possible D gene TRBD2, 6 bases. V was shortened by 7 bases and J by 12 bases, with 19 bases between the two germline ends. The CDR3 runs 13 residues. The V gene's germline CDR1 is MDHEN and CDR2 SYDVKM. CDR3 region: CASTRGRDLAQFF. CDR3 DNA: TGTGCCAGCACAAGAGGGCGGGACTTGGCGCAGTTCTTC.

This clone was found a few times. The chain couples TRBV4-3 to TRBJ1-2; unclear D gene. Trimming shortened V by 3 bases and J by 5 bases, and 13 bases separated the two germline ends. This CDR3 is built from 14 residues. Germline V gene data show CDR1 as LGHNA and CDR2 as YSLEER. In nucleotides, the CDR3 is TGCGCCAGCAGCCAGGTCGCGGGCTCGTATGGCTACACCTTC. This translates into CASSQVAGSYGYTF.

This clone was seen a handful of times. The gene calls are TRBV7-8 and TRBJ2-7; 8 positions match TRBD1. CDR3 length: 13 amino acids. Looked up from germline, CDR1 is SGHVS and CDR2 is FQNEAQ. V lost 3 bases, J lost 5 bases, and 3 bases stayed unmatched. The DNA of the CDR3 is TGTGCCAGCAGCTTGGGACAGGTAAACGAGCAGTACTTC. Translating gives CASSLGQVNEQYF.

This clone was observed a handful of times. V is TRBV7-9 and J is TRBJ2-1; 9 bases are shared with TRBD2. CDR1 SEHNR and CDR2 FQNEAQ come from the germline V gene (reference sequence). The CDR3 contains 14 residues. Unmatched junction bases numbered 10, after V lost 6 bases and J lost 10 bases. This CDR3 reads CASSGLAGLEEQFF. Here the CDR3 DNA reads TGTGCCAGCAGTGGGCTAGCGGGATTAGAGGAGCAGTTCTTC. Filled out from reference TRBV7-9 and TRBJ2-1, the complete variable domain reads DTGVSQNPRHKITKRGQNVTFRCDPISEHNRLYWYRQTLGQGPEFLTYFQNEAQLEKSRLLSDRFSAERPKGSFSTLEIQRTEQGDSAMYLCASSGLAGLEEQFFGPGTRLTVL.

Remarks on this clone: Other nucleotide sequences from this sample produce the same CDR3. The rearrangement uses TRBV5-1 and TRBJ2-7; no reliable D call. In germline, CDR1 is SGHRS, CDR2 YFSETQ. The germline V and J ends were trimmed by 3 bases and 4 bases, with 5 bases remaining between them. CDR3 length: 11 residues. The CDR3 is CASSSSYEQYF. CDR3 coding DNA: TGCGCCAGCAGCTCCAGTTACGAGCAGTACTTC.

This clone was observed a few times. The rearrangement links TRBV27 to TRBJ1-2, with D maybe TRBD1 (6 bases). From germline, CDR1 is MNHEY and CDR2 SMNVEV (reference sequence). The V and J ends lost 4 bases and 4 bases respectively, with 22 bases between them. This CDR3 has 17 residues. As DNA, the CDR3 is TGTGCCAGCAGTTCTGGGTCGGACAGCTCAGTTCTCTATGGCTACACCTTC. Translation gives CASSSGSDSSVLYGYTF.

This clone was found a few times. The V and J genes are TRBV9 and TRBJ1-2, with D maybe TRBD1 (5 bases). Germline loops: CDR1 SGDLS, CDR2 YYNGEE. V lost 3 bases to trimming and J lost 1 base, with 7 bases between them. The CDR3 runs to 13 residues. CDR3 nucleotides: TGTGCCAGCAGCGCAGGGTATAACTATGGCTACACCTTC. Translating gives CASSAGYNYGYTF.

This sequence joins TRBV5-6 and TRBJ2-1; 15 bases map to TRBD2. The CDR3 covers 18 residues. CDR1 and CDR2 (germline): SGHDT, YYEEEE. Trimming removed 4 bases from V and 0 bases from J; junction bases left unmatched: 5. CDR3 in amino acids: CASSTGLAGGRSYNEQFF. In DNA, the CDR3 is TGTGCCAGCAGCACGGGACTAGCGGGGGGCCGCTCCTACAATGAGCAGTTCTTC.